This T cell receptor beta chain was retrieved from a study of shared clonotypes between healthy human individuals (dated by TCRdb to the early 2020s). With regard to the full study: The cohort comprised a couple of women and a few men aged 18 to 49 years. Per donor, leukapheresis produced somewhere between about 0.94 and 9 billion PBMCs. For each donor, CD4 naive and CD4 memory were each run on three plates, CD8 naive on two plates, and CD8 memory on one plate. To increase sequencing depth and limit assay-specific biases, TCR repertoire library preparation and sequencing were carried out by different laboratories using diverse techniques. The study deeply sequenced blood TCR repertoires of five healthy adults to estimate repertoire size and the extent of clonotype sharing between individuals.

Using the deep immunoSEQ assay, multiplex PCR amplified TCR CDR3 regions from genomic DNA. Genomic DNA extracted from each cell subset was distributed evenly over all wells of several immunoSEQ 96-well plates, and each plate served as one replicate. For sorted subsets, each replicate PCR was loaded with roughly 190 ng genomic DNA, equivalent to 30,000 to 35,000 T cell genomes. Purified libraries were quantified with a Qubit 3.0 fluorometer, sized on a Bioanalyzer 2100, and re-quantified with the KAPA Library Quantification kit. Each immunoSEQ 96-well plate was sequenced on its own single-read 150-cycle Illumina NextSeq 550 flow cell. From the authors' description of their analysis: Because the immunoSEQ output held only junctional sequences and lacked quality scores, the filtering could not match the filtering applied to full-length reads. To assign V/J genes and CDR3, sequences were annotated using PyIR, a Python wrapper for IgBLAST v1.9, with IMGT germline references. Reads were removed for weak V/J assignments (E-value above 1e-6), missing CDR3, stop codons, out-of-frame junctions, or ambiguous translated residues. V3J clonotypes were defined by identical inferred V gene, J gene, and CDR3 amino acid sequence. Percentage overlap between repertoires was calculated by dividing the number of shared unique clonotypes by the size of the smaller repertoire. Three approaches were used to assess repertoire richness: RTK rarefaction, the Chao1 estimator, and Recon v2.1 estimates of unobserved clonotypes. OLGA was used to compute generation probabilities for all TCRbeta clonotypes that the gDNA method yielded from a handful of donors. Imported from immuneACCESS, the table was reduced by TCRdb to in-frame sequences with V and J called. These copies leave out some clones; in studies compared against another copy, an unresolved V gene accounts for under half, and the cause of the remainder is not known. V and J calls and clone size follow that table, whereas D and trimming were derived from the DNA. Present in this sample are some 2.4 million clones, under 95% of which were seen just once. The ten largest clonotypes hold roughly 0.39% of the sample.

The research as a whole found: Larger estimated clonotype richness was generally found for naive subsets than for memory subsets. Rarefaction of sorted-subset datasets indicated incomplete sequencing despite the large sequencing depth. Compared with non-shared clonotypes, the clonotypes found in all four sorted-subset donors had higher generation probabilities. Because the study included only a small number of donors, the genetic and exposure-history diversity represented was limited. Across a handful of donors, 4.5% to 6.5% of naive CD4, approximately 3.6% of naive CD8, 2.3% of memory CD4, and around 0.4% of memory CD8 clonotypes were shared. Sampling was restricted to blood, and TCR repertoires in tissues likely differ from the TCR repertoires found in blood. Pairwise subsampling led to the expectation that sequencing depth would affect the degree of clonotype sharing among donors.

For this clone: Its antigen has not been determined. No quality values exist for individual bases; no much larger clone is one base distant.

The donors were healthy, HIV-negative adults who had no recently reported acute infections or vaccinations. Every donor was a Caucasian adult living in Nashville, Tennessee, USA. CD4+ T cells were enriched by magnetic negative selection, after which naive cells were positively selected on CD45RA and the negative fraction was taken as the memory subset. Blood was obtained by leukapheresis, after which PBMCs were separated by Ficoll-Histopaque density gradient centrifugation and cryopreserved in liquid nitrogen vapor phase. Analytical flow cytometry was used to check the purity and quantity of each magnetically sorted T cell population. Genomic DNA was isolated from each sorted fraction and quantified by UV absorbance on a Nanodrop 2000c. This TCR was recovered from a man aged 18-30 years in good health. Some clones in this sample may be carry-over from other donors' samples. The specimen sequenced was naive CD4+ T cells from PBMCs. The cell subset or site label, as the study defines it: CD45RA+ positively selected.

The nucleotide sequence reads as follows: TGTGCCAGCAGCGAGAGCCTTCAGCCCCAGCATTTT. The resulting protein is CASSESLQPQHF. The sequence links TRBV6-6 to TRBJ1-5; the D gene assignment is ambiguous. V is shortened by 6 bases, J by 6 bases, and the region joining them spans 9 bases. Based on the germline V gene (reference sequence), the CDR1 and CDR2 sequences are MNHNY and SVGAGI. The CDR3 sequence holds 12 residues, the cysteine and phenylalanine included. Only the CDR3 part of the read is kept: 36 bases, read in frame from the first base.